This TCR beta chain was obtained from a study of T cell repertoires in cytomegalovirus infection. Study at large: Peptides in the study included HLA-C-restricted and HLA-B-restricted CMV epitopes. Public TCR beta signatures indicated both CMV infection and matching HLA type.

This clonotype has only a few counts. What it binds is not known. TCRdb ran MiXCR on the reads and lists one entry per CDR3 protein. The sample lists about 500,000 distinct CDR3 sequences; more than 30% were seen once. The CDR3 consists of 17 residues. V was trimmed by 3 bases and J by 0 bases, leaving 17 bases between them. Study-level results: Ex vivo responses were dominated by HLA-C-restricted CMV-specific TCR beta clonotypes. Summed frequency of public TCR beta families distinguished CMV carriers with the relevant HLA.

This clonotype was sampled from a human donor in good health (CMV status not recorded). Some clones in this sample may be carry-over from other donors' samples. Specimen: cultured PBMCs, collected from culture after CMV antigen stimulation. This chain uses TRBV12-3 or TRBV12-4 with TRBJ1-1, with a tentative D call TRBD1 (6 bases). The DNA for the CDR3 is TGTGCCAGCAGTTTGTCTTCCGGGGGCTTTTTGAACACTGAAGCTTTCTTT. Encoded protein: CASSLSSGGFLNTEAFF.